What follows are 27 T cell receptor beta chains derived from one specimen sequenced in a study of shared clonotypes between healthy human individuals (dated by TCRdb to about 2020). For the CD8 naive samples, CD45RO-negative cells were positively selected for CCR7, yielding a CD45RA+CCR7+ population from which TemRA cells were excluded. The method behind the library was the immunoSEQ multiplex PCR assay. As stored in TCRdb, this immuneACCESS dataset retains in-frame rearrangements with V and J assigned. A fraction of the clones does not appear; measured against another copy, unresolved V genes explain less than half of the discrepancy, and the remainder lacks a known reason. A total of around 700,000 clones appear in this sample, 92% of them only once. Of the sample, roughly 22% falls within the top ten clones. Sequencing used naive CD8+ T cells sorted from blood. The cell subset or site label of this sample denotes: CD45RA+CCR7+. The receptors were gathered from a man aged 25 to 45 in good health.

J is TRBJ1-1 and V is TRBV6-5; no clear D gene. Trimming cost V 3 bases and J 0 bases, with 11 bases left between them. Germline CDR1 is MNHEY and CDR2 is SVGAGI. The CDR3 sequence is 15 residues long. As DNA, the CDR3 is TGTGCCAGCAGTTATGCGACTACCGTGAACACTGAAGCTTTCTTT. This translates into CASSYATTVNTEAFF.

The chain joins TRBV19 to TRBJ2-1; D may be TRBD1 (6 bases). This CDR3 has 13 amino acids. The V and J ends lost 3 bases and 4 bases respectively, with 7 bases between them. Germline assignment: CDR1 LNHDA and CDR2 SQIVND (reference sequence). CDR3 in amino acids: CASSITGYNEQFF. The CDR3 nucleotides read TGTGCCAGTAGTATCACAGGGTACAATGAGCAGTTCTTC.

The V call is TRBV27, the J call TRBJ1-1; 9 positions match TRBD1. Germline V gene sequence: CDR1 MNHEY, CDR2 SMNVEV (reference sequence). The V and J ends lost 7 bases and 4 bases, in that order; junction bases with no gene match: 4. The CDR3 is 13 residues long. The CDR3 DNA reads as TGTGCCAGCACGCGGACAGGGGTCACTGAAGCTTTCTTT. It codes for CASTRTGVTEAFF.

V is TRBV27 and J is TRBJ1-1; D might be TRBD1 (5 bases). V was cut by 8 bases and J by 4 bases, with 14 bases left in between. The CDR3 contains 13 residues. CDR1 and CDR2 (germline): MNHEY, SMNVEV (reference sequence). This CDR3 reads CASGPRVGTEAFF. The DNA for the CDR3 is TGTGCCAGCGGACCCAGGGTGGGCACTGAAGCTTTCTTT.

V usage is TRBV4-1 and J usage is TRBJ1-5; D gene uncertain. Germline loops: CDR1 MGHRA, CDR2 YSYEKL. V lost 2 bases and J 8 bases, leaving 13 bases between the germline ends. The CDR3 sequence is 14 residues long. As DNA, the CDR3 is TGCGCCAGCAGCCAACAATTAATGGGGAAGCCCCAGCATTTT. It codes for CASSQQLMGKPQHF.

This rearrangement joins TRBV6-5 to TRBJ1-4; D possibly corresponds to TRBD1 (5 bases). V was cut by 0 bases and J by 7 bases, with 9 bases left in between. The V gene's germline CDR1 is MNHEY and CDR2 SVGAGI. CDR3 length: 14 amino acids. The CDR3 bases are TGTGCCAGCAGTTACTCTGGGGACGGTGAAAAACTGTTTTTT. It translates to CASSYSGDGEKLFF.

The V call is TRBV9, the J call TRBJ2-1; 8 bases are shared with TRBD2. CDR1 SGDLS and CDR2 YYNGEE come from the germline V gene. V was clipped by 2 bases and J by 0 bases; unmatched bases: 10. CDR3 length: 18 amino acids. The CDR3 sequence: CASSVPLSGGSSYNEQFF. In DNA form, the CDR3 reads TGTGCCAGCAGCGTCCCTTTGAGCGGGGGAAGCTCCTACAATGAGCAGTTCTTC.

J is TRBJ1-2 and V is TRBV5-4; no firm D call. Germline CDR1 and CDR2: SGHNT and YYREEE (reference sequence). The CDR3 spans 13 residues. V shed 1 base and J shed 7 bases, with 11 bases lying between them. The CDR3 bases are TGTGCCAGCAGCTTGTCGGGCTACGGTGGCTACACCTTC. Protein: CASSLSGYGGYTF.

The rearrangement uses TRBV5-5 and TRBJ2-7; TRBD1 is a possible D gene (5 bases). V lost 4 bases, J lost 1 base, and 9 bases lay in between. This CDR3 region has 13 residues. Germline loops: CDR1 SGHKS, CDR2 YYEKEE (reference sequence). CDR3 region: CASSDRGSYEQYF. DNA of the CDR3: TGTGCCAGCAGCGATAGGGGTTCCTACGAGCAGTACTTC.

The V and J genes are TRBV14 and TRBJ2-7; D is perhaps TRBD1 (5 bases). Germline assignment: CDR1 SGHDN and CDR2 FVKESK. Trimming pared 1 base from V and 0 bases from J, leaving 10 bases between. The CDR3 length is 15 residues. Written as DNA, the CDR3 is TGTGCCAGCAGCCAAGGCTCAGGGTTCTCCTACGAGCAGTACTTC. This gives the protein CASSQGSGFSYEQYF.

The chain links TRBV7-6 to TRBJ2-7, with 14 bases identical to TRBD2. V was pared by 5 bases and J by 4 bases, with 7 bases of the junction left unmatched. The CDR3 is 16 residues long. The germline gives CDR1 SGHVS, CDR2 FNYEAQ. The CDR3 bases are TGTGCCAGCAGCAACGGACTAGCGGGAGGCCCGTACGAGCAGTACTTC. This translates into CASSNGLAGGPYEQYF.

This chain connects TRBV4-1 to TRBJ2-3; D may be TRBD1 (6 bases). This CDR3 spans 16 amino acids. Germline V gene sequence: CDR1 MGHRA, CDR2 YSYEKL. The V gene lost 5 bases and the J gene lost 0 bases, with 15 bases spanning the gap. CDR3 residues: CASSLPTGPSTDTQYF. In DNA, the CDR3 is TGCGCCAGCAGCTTACCGACAGGACCTAGCACAGATACGCAGTATTTT.

The chain links TRBV13 to TRBJ2-7, with no clear D. The CDR3 spans 14 residues. Germline CDR1 is PRHDT and CDR2 is FYEKMQ (reference sequence). V lost 0 bases to trimming and J lost 6 bases, with 12 bases between them. The CDR3 sequence: CASSLGLPTVEQYF. In DNA, the CDR3 is TGTGCCAGCAGCTTAGGCCTGCCCACCGTCGAGCAGTACTTC.

The V and J genes are TRBV11-2 and TRBJ2-7, with unresolved D. Per germline, CDR1 SGHAT and CDR2 FQNNGV. V was cut by 5 bases and J by 2 bases, with 10 bases left in between. The CDR3 is 13 amino acids. This CDR3 reads CASSHLRPYEQYF. CDR3 in DNA: TGTGCCAGCAGCCACCTACGGCCCTACGAGCAGTACTTC.

As DNA, the CDR3 is TGTGCCACCAGTACCCATGGACAGGGCTACGAGCAGTACTTC. This sequence encodes CATSTHGQGYEQYF. The V gene is TRBV19, the J gene TRBJ2-7; 8 bases map to TRBD1. The CDR3 runs 14 residues. Germline V lookup: CDR1 LNHDA, CDR2 SQIVND (reference sequence). The ends lost 10 bases at V and 3 bases at J; junction bases unmatched: 11.

The V and J genes are TRBV29-1 and TRBJ1-3; D remains ambiguous. There are 13 residues in the CDR3. Deletions cut 6 bases from V and 4 bases from J, with 13 bases between. The germline gives CDR1 SQVTM, CDR2 ANQGSEA. Here the CDR3 DNA reads TGCAGCGTCCCTGGATCGGACGGAAACACCATATATTTT. It encodes CSVPGSDGNTIYF.

V usage is TRBV29-1 and J usage is TRBJ1-1, with D hard to call. The CDR3 has 13 amino acids. The V gene's germline CDR1 is SQVTM and CDR2 ANQGSEA. V lost 3 bases to trimming and J lost 0 bases, with 8 bases between them. The CDR3 nucleotides read TGCAGCGTTGACGAACTTTTGAACACTGAAGCTTTCTTT. It translates to CSVDELLNTEAFF. The whole variable domain, remainder taken from reference TRBV29-1 and TRBJ1-1, is SAVISQKPSRDICQRGTSLTIQCQVDSQVTMMFWYRQQPGQSLTLIATANQGSEATYESGFVIDKFPISRPNLTFSTLTVSNMSPEDSSIYLCSVDELLNTEAFFGQGTRLTVV.

The chain has TRBV5-4 and TRBJ2-3; no definite D call. CDR1 is SGHNT, CDR2 YYREEE, per germline (reference sequence). CDR3 length: 12 amino acids. The ends were cut back, 2 bases at V and 2 bases at J, with 3 bases in the middle. The CDR3 DNA sequence: TGTGCCAGCAGCTTCCTCACAGATACGCAGTATTTT. Translated: CASSFLTDTQYF.

This clone was detected only once. The chain has TRBV19 and TRBJ1-1; 7 bases are a match to TRBD1. The CDR3 is made up of 18 amino acids. V lost 1 base to trimming and J lost 0 bases; unmatched junction nucleotides: 11. CDR1 is LNHDA and CDR2 is SQIVND in the germline V gene (reference sequence). The CDR3 region is CASSIGRYRGLVNTEAFF. The CDR3 DNA sequence: TGTGCCAGTAGTATAGGTCGGTACAGGGGTTTAGTGAACACTGAAGCTTTCTTT.

This clone was detected only a few times. The chain combines TRBV19 with TRBJ2-7; the D is unclear. Germline-derived CDR1 and CDR2 are LNHDA and SQIVND (reference sequence). Trimming cost V 8 bases and J 3 bases, with 17 bases left between them. The CDR3 runs to 14 residues. CDR3 DNA sequence: TGTGCCAGTCAACCGTCCGGGCCGTACTACGAGCAGTACTTC. Protein sequence: CASQPSGPYYEQYF.

This chain connects TRBV13 to TRBJ2-3; TRBD2 agrees at 8 bases. The V gene's germline CDR1 is PRHDT and CDR2 FYEKMQ (reference sequence). The CDR3 sequence is 15 residues long. With V trimmed by 1 base and J by 6 bases, 6 bases remained unmatched. The CDR3 loop is CASSLAGSGMDTQYF. CDR3 DNA sequence: TGTGCCAGCAGCTTAGCAGGTAGCGGGATGGATACGCAGTATTTT. Complete variable domain (other parts from reference TRBV13 and TRBJ2-3): AAGVIQSPRHLIKEKRETATLKCYPIPRHDTVYWYQQGPGQDPQFLISFYEKMQSDKGSIPDRFSAQQFSDYHSELNMSSLELGDSALYFCASSLAGSGMDTQYFGPGTRLTVL.

This clone was picked up a small number of times. The chain employs TRBV15 and TRBJ1-5; D gene uncertain. This CDR3 has 13 residues. Trimming took 4 bases from V and 6 from J, leaving 10 bases between them. Germline CDR1 reads LNHNV; CDR2 reads YYDKDF (reference sequence). CDR3 nucleotides: TGTGCCACCAGCACAGACCTCGCTCAGCCCCAGCATTTT. Protein: CATSTDLAQPQHF.

CDR3 amino acids: CSVETGTEDFGYTF. Written as DNA, the CDR3 is TGCAGCGTTGAAACCGGGACGGAAGATTTTGGCTACACCTTC. This sequence joins TRBV29-1 and TRBJ1-2; D is possibly TRBD1 (5 bases). V dropped 2 bases and J dropped 7 bases, with 17 bases sitting between them. There are 14 residues in the CDR3. Germline V gene lookup returns CDR1 SQVTM and CDR2 ANQGSEA.

V is TRBV4-1 and J is TRBJ2-5; perhaps TRBD1 as D (5 bases). The CDR3 runs to 17 residues. Germline V gives CDR1 MGHRA, CDR2 YSYEKL. The V end lost 1 base, the J end lost 0 bases, and 15 bases lay between the germline ends. The CDR3 protein is CASSQVGAGLDQETQYF. The DNA for the CDR3 is TGCGCCAGCAGCCAAGTTGGGGCCGGCCTAGACCAAGAGACCCAGTACTTC.

The chain is built from TRBV14 and TRBJ1-1, with a tentative D call TRBD1 (6 bases). The germline V gene encodes CDR1 SGHDN and CDR2 FVKESK. This CDR3 spans 14 amino acids. Trimming left V 4 bases short and J 8 bases short, with 17 bases between. The CDR3: CASSRKTGSLEAFF. CDR3 coding DNA: TGTGCCAGCAGCCGAAAAACAGGGAGTCTCGAAGCTTTCTTT.

The V call is TRBV7-9, the J call TRBJ2-3; D is possibly TRBD1 or TRBD2 (5 bases each). This CDR3 comprises 17 residues. Germline V lookup: CDR1 SEHNR, CDR2 FQNEAQ (reference sequence). V was pared by 6 bases and J by 5 bases, with 24 bases between. CDR3 bases: TGTGCCAGCAGTCAGGGCCGGGACGTCATATGGGGAGATACGCAGTATTTT. Protein product: CASSQGRDVIWGDTQYF.

The V and J genes are TRBV5-1 and TRBJ2-7; D might be TRBD1 (5 bases). The germline gives CDR1 SGHRS, CDR2 YFSETQ. V lost 6 bases and J 2 bases, leaving 15 bases between the germline ends. The CDR3 contains 14 residues. CDR3 bases: TGCGCCAGCAACCCACAGGACCCGGCCTACGAGCAGTACTTC. Its protein product is CASNPQDPAYEQYF.